This T cell receptor beta chain emerged from a study of shared clonotypes between healthy human individuals. Findings and limits, study-wide: Sequencing of the sorted subsets was shown by rarefaction to be incomplete despite large depth.

The data were produced by immunoSEQ multiplex PCR, yet TCRdb's version contains in-frame clones alone and is incomplete. The sample lists around 2.3 million clones; about 94% were seen once. Germline CDR1 is SGHNT and CDR2 is YYREEE (reference sequence). The length of the CDR3 is 14 residues. Trimming removed 2 bases from V and 9 bases from J, with 15 bases in between. As concerns this clone: Antigen unknown.

Source material: naive CD4+ T cells sorted from blood. Described subset: CD45RA+ positively selected. The clonotype originates from a man younger than 35 in good health. The chain uses TRBV5-4 and TRBJ2-1; unclear D gene. DNA for the CDR3: TGTGCCAGCAGCTTACGAGTACGGGTGGTTGAGCAGTTCTTC. This codes for CASSLRVRVVEQFF.